Listed below are T cell receptor beta chains from one sample, sequenced in a study of identical twins. TCRdb re-derived calls from the 5' RACE reads in MiXCR, one entry per CDR3 protein. The table records some 500,000 distinct CDR3 sequences, roughly an eighth of them present only once. The same sample was also used in a study of yellow fever vaccine responses in identical twins.

The sample taken for sequencing was CD4+ T cells sorted from blood. Receptors were obtained from a woman between 18 and 29 years old in good health. The CDR3 runs from the conserved cysteine through the conserved F or W.

V: TRBV6-5
J: TRBJ2-7
CDR3: CASSYSADRSYEQYF

V: TRBV4-3
J: TRBJ1-4
CDR3: CASSPGTAPTNEKLFF

V: TRBV12-3/TRBV12-4
J: TRBJ1-2
CDR3: CASSDTGFGYTF

V: TRBV5-1
J: TRBJ1-4
CDR3: CASSIRTGRNEKLFF

V: TRBV3-1
J: TRBJ1-2
CDR3: CASNEPGEGYTF

V: TRBV5-1
J: TRBJ2-5
CDR3: CASSLRLAGAQETQYF

V: TRBV5-1
J: TRBJ2-2
CDR3: CASEPHNTGELFF

V: TRBV11-2
J: TRBJ2-1
CDR3: CASSSVRTSGGNNEQFF

V: TRBV11-3
J: TRBJ2-2
CDR3: CASSSLTSPGELFF

V: TRBV6-1
J: TRBJ2-5
CDR3: CASSSRLRDGQETQYF

V: TRBV5-1
J: TRBJ2-1
CDR3: CASYNLAGGTDHEQFF

V: TRBV5-6
J: TRBJ1-2
CDR3: CASSLEQNYGYTF

V: TRBV30
J: TRBJ2-7
CDR3: CAWSGGRYYEQYF

V: TRBV7-9
J: TRBJ2-6
CDR3: CASSLKGSGANVLTF

V: TRBV12-3/TRBV12-4
J: TRBJ1-4
CDR3: CASRQSGTGNEKLFF

V: TRBV20-1
J: TRBJ2-5
CDR3: CSARQQGEETQYF

V: TRBV24-1
J: TRBJ1-5
CDR3: CATSDSGTGGGGNQPQHF

V: TRBV6-1
J: TRBJ1-6
CDR3: CASSPNPNSPLHF

V: TRBV5-1
J: TRBJ2-1
CDR3: CASSDRQGNNEQFF

V: TRBV5-1
J: TRBJ2-5
CDR3: CASRQNLQETQYF

V: TRBV20-1
J: TRBJ2-3
CDR3: CSARGVPGLAATDTQYF

V: TRBV20-1
J: TRBJ2-1
CDR3: CSARPLASSYNEQFF

V: TRBV20-1
J: TRBJ2-7
CDR3: CSGAVGGRGGEQYF

V: TRBV7-7
J: TRBJ2-1
CDR3: CASSPRLEHNEQFF

V: TRBV12-3/TRBV12-4
J: TRBJ2-7
CDR3: CASSLWGAAYEQYF

V: TRBV5-1
J: TRBJ1-1
CDR3: CASSPNPGQMNTEAFF

V: TRBV6-6
J: TRBJ1-5
CDR3: CASRGGEDQPQHF

V: TRBV5-5
J: TRBJ1-1
CDR3: CASSGEGGGNTEAFF

V: TRBV15
J: TRBJ2-1
CDR3: CATSRDGLTLDEQFF

V: TRBV5-1
J: TRBJ2-2
CDR3: CASSHKPGTGELFF

V: TRBV30
J: TRBJ2-7
CDR3: CAWSVDSMEQYF

V: TRBV6-1
J: TRBJ2-3
CDR3: CASSPEYRTDTQYF

V: TRBV21-1
J: TRBJ1-5
CDR3: CASSTPGHNQPQHF

V: TRBV7-6
J: TRBJ2-1
CDR3: CASSLRSRDRTNNEQFF

V: TRBV10-3
J: TRBJ2-1
CDR3: CAISGRLAGVGNEQFF

V: TRBV2
J: TRBJ2-3
CDR3: CAGKDRGLSTDTQYF

V: TRBV20-1
J: TRBJ2-1
CDR3: CCGASGNPHPYNEQFF

V: TRBV5-1
J: TRBJ2-1
CDR3: CASTTWGASNEQFF

V: TRBV5-1
J: TRBJ2-1
CDR3: CASSLGRVAEQFF

V: TRBV5-1
J: TRBJ2-1
CDR3: CASSSGLAGAYNEQFF

V: TRBV4-2
J: TRBJ2-1
CDR3: CASSQYPGLAYNEQFF

V: TRBV27
J: TRBJ1-6
CDR3: CASSSSGQGARIANSPLHF

V: TRBV4-1
J: TRBJ2-7
CDR3: CASSQDSHKDTYSYEQYF

V: TRBV7-2
J: TRBJ2-3
CDR3: CASSHQVAGPSTDTQYF

V: TRBV10-3
J: TRBJ2-3
CDR3: CAISESPSGVKDTQYF

V: TRBV12-5
J: TRBJ2-1
CDR3: CASGLVLGGQYNEQFF

V: TRBV3-1
J: TRBJ2-3
CDR3: CASSFSGSTDTQYF

V: TRBV5-8
J: TRBJ2-3
CDR3: CASSLDRATDTQYF

V: TRBV6-5
J: TRBJ1-1
CDR3: CASSLTTGTLNTEAFF

V: TRBV21-1
J: TRBJ2-7
CDR3: CASSRTSGRVPYEQYF

V: TRBV19
J: TRBJ2-6
CDR3: CASTPGASNSGANVLTF

V: TRBV3-1
J: TRBJ2-3
CDR3: CASSLGTVADTQYF

V: TRBV20-1
J: TRBJ2-5
CDR3: CSAHIAGLGTQYF

V: TRBV11-2
J: TRBJ1-1
CDR3: CASSPFLGTEAFF